Below, one T cell receptor beta chain is given with its context. Its target is unknown. Treatment here: approximately 9-day PBMC culture with coronavirus spike peptide pools or control peptides (ViraFEST assay). V was pared by 4 bases and J by 8 bases, with 14 bases between. The CDR3 runs 12 residues. Per germline, CDR1 GTSNPN and CDR2 SVGIG (reference sequence). The sample comes from a study of vaccination and CD4 T cells after COVID-19. Cultured CD4+ T cells had their DNA profiled by the Oncomine TCR Beta short-read assay. The source of extracted genomic DNA was cultured CD4+ T cells. TCRdb reprocessed the PCR reads with MiXCR, giving one entry per CDR3 protein. The sample yields around 15,000 distinct CDR3 sequences, around 38% seen once.

The origin of this receptor is a human donor with COVID-19. The chain uses TRBV30 and TRBJ1-2; the D is unclear. Sequencing input: cultured CD4+ T cells from blood. The CDR3 DNA sequence: TGTGCCTGGAAAGCAATTGGTGGGGGCTACACCTTC. Translated: CAWKAIGGGYTF.